Listed below are T cell receptor beta chains from one sample, sequenced in a study of cytomegalovirus exposure and HLA in healthy donors. This table comes from immunoSEQ multiplex PCR, and its TCRdb copy is limited to in-frame clones, with some not included. The record lists 100,000 to 150,000 clones, of which the ten most abundant hold under 1.3%. The sequenced material came from PBMCs. Every receptor here comes from a man aged 18 to 30 in good health and CMV-seronegative. Both conserved end residues are part of each CDR3. A D gene is named only where the DNA matches it firmly.

cdr3_aa cdr3_nt v_call d_call j_call
CASSSGGTFGYEQYF TGCGCCAGCAGCTCGGGGGGTACCTTCGGCTACGAGCAGTACTTC TRBV5-1 TRBD2 TRBJ2-7
CASSSFTGSEQYF TGTGCCAGCAGCTCATTTACTGGCAGCGAGCAGTACTTC TRBV7-9 - TRBJ2-7
CASSLTPPAGGSTDTQYF TGTGCCAGCAGCTTAACCCCCCCCGCGGGGGGGAGCACAGATACGCAGTATTTT TRBV7-3 TRBD2 TRBJ2-3
CASSGPGIGGNQPQHF TGTGCCAGCAGCGGTCCAGGAATCGGGGGCAATCAGCCCCAGCATTTT TRBV16 - TRBJ1-5
CAWSMGQVQGELFF TGTGCCTGGAGTATGGGACAGGTTCAAGGGGAGCTGTTTTTT TRBV30 TRBD1 TRBJ2-2
CASSTHRELAGVRPYEQYF TGTGCCAGCTCCACCCACAGGGAACTAGCGGGAGTGAGGCCCTACGAGCAGTACTTC TRBV7-9 TRBD2 TRBJ2-7
CASSLGVAGTEAFF TGTGCCAGCAGCTTAGGAGTCGCAGGGACTGAAGCTTTCTTT TRBV7-9 - TRBJ1-1
CASSLYSGSWNTGELFF TGTGCCAGCAGCTTATATAGCGGGAGTTGGAACACCGGGGAGCTGTTTTTT TRBV11-2 TRBD2 TRBJ2-2
CASSWSSLDQPQHF TGCGCCAGCAGCTGGAGTAGCTTAGATCAGCCCCAGCATTTT TRBV5-1 - TRBJ1-5
CASSPPFGYTF TGTGCCAGCAGCCCCCCCTTTGGCTACACCTTC TRBV9 - TRBJ1-2
CASRDWDRSTDTQYF TGTGCCAGCAGGGATTGGGACAGGAGCACAGATACGCAGTATTTT TRBV6-1 TRBD1 TRBJ2-3
CASRGWTGCHEQYF TGTGCCAGCAGGGGCTGGACAGGGTGTCACGAGCAGTACTTC TRBV7-4 TRBD1 TRBJ2-7
CASSKGEPNYGYTF TGTGCCAGCAGCAAAGGCGAACCTAACTATGGCTACACCTTC TRBV21-1 - TRBJ1-2
CAWISRGVLMNTEAFF TGTGCCTGGATAAGCAGGGGCGTCTTAATGAACACTGAAGCTTTCTTT TRBV30 - TRBJ1-1
CASNTGGKNSAYEQYF TGTGCCAGCAATACCGGCGGGAAGAACTCCGCCTACGAGCAGTACTTC TRBV2 - TRBJ2-7
CASSPPREGVSYEQYF TGTGCCAGCTCACCACCTCGAGAGGGGGTCTCCTACGAGCAGTACTTC TRBV18 - TRBJ2-7
CASISRGQVNTEAFF TGTGCCAGTATCTCGAGAGGACAGGTCAACACTGAAGCTTTCTTT TRBV19 TRBD1 TRBJ1-1
CASSVSHTGELFF TGTGCCAGCAGCGTAAGCCACACCGGGGAGCTGTTTTTT TRBV9 - TRBJ2-2
CASSAVGSGYDTQYF TGCGCCAGCAGCGCCGTGGGGAGCGGGTATGATACGCAGTATTTT TRBV5-1 - TRBJ2-3
CASRANGEETQYF TGTGCCAGCAGAGCTAACGGGGAGGAGACCCAGTACTTC TRBV28 - TRBJ2-5
CASSYSPNYGYTF TGCGCCAGCAGCTATAGCCCTAACTATGGCTACACCTTC TRBV10-1 - TRBJ1-2
CASSFGGTYNEQFF TGCGCCAGCAGCTTTGGCGGAACCTACAATGAGCAGTTCTTC TRBV5-1 - TRBJ2-1
CAWGAAKHNQPQHF TGTGCCTGGGGGGCGGCTAAACACAATCAGCCCCAGCATTTT TRBV30 - TRBJ1-5
CASSPAIDTQYF TGTGCCAGCTCACCTGCGATAGATACGCAGTATTTT TRBV18 - TRBJ2-3
CASSPRRDRGPNSPYEQYF TGTGCCAGCTCACCACGCCGGGACAGGGGGCCAAATTCCCCCTACGAGCAGTACTTC TRBV18 TRBD1 TRBJ2-7